These T cell receptor beta chains were read from a single sample in a study of blood T cell repertoires in COVID-19. Generated by immunoSEQ multiplex PCR, the TCRdb table keeps only in-frame clones and is missing some. The sample contains 200,000 to 250,000 clones, under 85% of which appear only once. The specimen sequenced was peripheral blood. These receptors came from a woman older than 75 with COVID-19, enrolled during active disease. Both conserved end residues are part of each CDR3. The D gene is left open where the match is weak. Size tells how often a clone was seen (once, few, many) or the class of an expanded clone, and some rows leave it out.

CDR3 protein	CDR3 DNA	J gene	CDR3 length	V gene	D gene	clone size
CASSHSVNEKLFF	TGTGCCAGCAGCCACAGTGTTAATGAAAAACTGTTTTTT	TRBJ1-4	13	TRBV5-6	NA	NA
CASSPLAGLSYEQYF	TGTGCCAGCTCACCCTTAGCGGGACTCTCCTACGAGCAGTACTTC	TRBJ2-7	15	TRBV18	TRBD2	few
CSASHEATGLAAFF	TGCAGTGCTAGTCATGAGGCGACAGGGTTGGCTGCTTTCTTT	TRBJ1-1	14	TRBV20-1	TRBD1	NA
CASSLGGSGLINSPLHF	TGCGCCAGCAGCTTGGGGGGTAGTGGACTCATCAATTCACCCCTCCACTTT	TRBJ1-6	17	TRBV5-1	NA	NA
CASSPDRANQPQHF	TGTGCCAGCAGCCCGGACAGGGCCAATCAGCCCCAGCATTTT	TRBJ1-5	14	TRBV3-1/TRBV3-2	TRBD1	NA
CASSLSLSGRGETQYF	TGTGCCAGCAGCTTGAGCCTTAGCGGGAGAGGAGAGACCCAGTACTTC	TRBJ2-5	16	TRBV5-6	TRBD2	NA
CASSYGGGVLNTEAFF	TGTGCCAGCAGTTACGGGGGCGGAGTTCTGAACACTGAAGCTTTCTTT	TRBJ1-1	16	TRBV6-5	NA	NA
CASSRGDRASGGNNEQFF	TGTGCCAGCAGCCGGGGGGACCGGGCCAGCGGGGGCAACAATGAGCAGTTCTTC	TRBJ2-1	18	TRBV4-2	TRBD2	few
CASSLNSRNIQYF	TGTGCCAGCAGCTTAAACAGTCGAAACATTCAGTACTTC	TRBJ2-4	13	TRBV7-3	NA	NA
CASSARTSGSETQYF	TGTGCCAGCAGTGCCCGGACTAGCGGGAGCGAGACCCAGTACTTC	TRBJ2-5	15	TRBV2	TRBD2	NA
CASSQAPRGNQPQHF	TGCGCCAGCAGCCAAGCACCGAGGGGCAATCAGCCCCAGCATTTT	TRBJ1-5	15	TRBV4-1	NA	NA
CASSLAGVSYNEQFF	TGTGCCAGCAGCCTAGCGGGAGTTTCCTACAATGAGCAGTTCTTC	TRBJ2-1	15	TRBV7-2	TRBD2	NA
CARTLVPGTDGGITGELFF	TGTGCCAGAACGTTAGTTCCCGGGACAGATGGAGGGATCACCGGGGAGCTGTTTTTT	TRBJ2-2	19	TRBV19	NA	NA
CASSYGLGRAEQYF	TGTGCCAGCAGTTACGGACTAGGTCGGGCCGAGCAGTACTTC	TRBJ2-7	14	TRBV6-5	TRBD2	NA
CASSIGAGGGRWAFF	TGTGCCAGTAGTATAGGCGCAGGGGGTGGCAGATGGGCTTTCTTT	TRBJ1-1	15	TRBV19	TRBD1	NA
CASCFRDSAYNEQFF	TGTGCCAGCTGTTTCCGGGACTCCGCCTACAATGAGCAGTTCTTC	TRBJ2-1	15	TRBV6-5	NA	NA
CASSRTSGSHTQYF	TGTGCCAGCAGCCGTACTAGCGGGAGTCATACGCAGTATTTT	TRBJ2-3	14	TRBV3-1/TRBV3-2	TRBD2	NA
CASSDRGGEQFF	TGTGCCAGCAGCGACAGGGGGGGTGAGCAGTTCTTC	TRBJ2-1	12	TRBV2	TRBD1	NA
CASSSGILSYEQYF	TGTGCCAGCAGCTCCGGGATCCTCTCCTACGAGCAGTACTTC	TRBJ2-7	14	TRBV11-2	NA	NA
CASSNHRQGKAFF	TGTGCCAGCAGCAATCACCGACAGGGCAAAGCTTTCTTT	TRBJ1-1	13	TRBV3-1/TRBV3-2	TRBD1	NA
CASSSSGGRPETQYF	TGTGCCAGCAGCTCTTCGGGGGGCCGGCCGGAGACCCAGTACTTC	TRBJ2-5	15	TRBV7-3	NA	NA
CASSLQGAAFF	TGTGCCAGTAGTCTTCAGGGGGCAGCTTTCTTT	TRBJ1-1	11	TRBV19	TRBD1	NA
CASSRTYREKQFF	TGTGCCAGCAGCAGGACTTACCGGGAGAAGCAGTTCTTC	TRBJ2-1	13	TRBV11-2	NA	NA
CASSSGLARTYEQYF	TGTGCCAGCAGTTCGGGACTAGCGAGGACCTACGAGCAGTACTTC	TRBJ2-7	15	TRBV5-4	TRBD2	few
CASSTPGAGANVLTF	TGTGCCAGCAGCACGCCCGGAGCTGGGGCCAACGTCCTGACTTTC	TRBJ2-6	15	TRBV7-9	NA	NA
CASSPTFRHLYNEQFF	TGTGCCAGTAGCCCCACGTTCCGACACCTATACAATGAGCAGTTCTTC	TRBJ2-1	16	TRBV19	NA	NA
CASSQLTGNYGYTF	TGTGCCAGCAGCCAACTGACAGGGAACTATGGCTACACCTTC	TRBJ1-2	14	TRBV3-1/TRBV3-2	TRBD1	NA
CASIRDRANNSPLHF	TGTGCCAGCATCCGAGACAGGGCTAATAATTCACCCCTCCACTTT	TRBJ1-6	15	TRBV6-5	TRBD1	NA
CASSQQGSGQPQHF	TGTGCCAGCAGCCAACAGGGAAGCGGTCAGCCCCAGCATTTT	TRBJ1-5	14	TRBV25-1	NA	NA
CASSQVRQGRINSPLHF	TGTGCCAGCAGCCAAGTTCGACAGGGGAGGATTAATTCACCCCTCCACTTT	TRBJ1-6	17	TRBV3-1/TRBV3-2	TRBD1	NA
CASSSATDREFGYTF	TGTGCCAGCAGCTCAGCCACGGACAGGGAATTTGGCTACACCTTC	TRBJ1-2	15	TRBV7-2	TRBD1	NA
CASSVGLAGALNIQYF	TGTGCCAGCAGCGTAGGCCTAGCGGGAGCCCTAAACATTCAGTACTTC	TRBJ2-4	16	TRBV9	TRBD2	NA
CASSLRAGGSGELFF	TGCGCCAGCAGCTTGAGGGCAGGGGGCTCCGGGGAGCTGTTTTTT	TRBJ2-2	15	TRBV5-1	TRBD1	NA
CASSFDPGVPNYGYTF	TGCGCCAGCAGCTTTGATCCGGGAGTCCCTAACTATGGCTACACCTTC	TRBJ1-2	16	TRBV5-1	NA	NA
CASSVVSSGGSKQFF	TGTGCCAGCAGCGTAGTGTCTAGCGGGGGGTCCAAGCAGTTCTTC	TRBJ2-1	15	TRBV9	TRBD2	NA
CATSRVLAGPTYEQYF	TGTGCCACCAGCAGGGTGTTGGCAGGGCCTACCTACGAGCAGTACTTC	TRBJ2-7	16	TRBV15	NA	NA
CASSPVGAGSNQPQHF	TGTGCCAGCTCACCTGTTGGGGCGGGGAGCAATCAGCCCCAGCATTTT	TRBJ1-5	16	TRBV18	NA	NA
CASSQTGRKHNEQFF	TGTGCCAGCAGCCAAACAGGGCGGAAACACAATGAGCAGTTCTTC	TRBJ2-1	15	TRBV14	NA	NA
CASTPQGSTSSDTQYF	TGCGCCAGTACCCCCCAGGGGTCGACTAGCTCAGATACGCAGTATTTT	TRBJ2-3	16	TRBV5-1	NA	NA
CASSPTGSGYTF	TGTGCCAGCTCACCTACAGGGTCCGGCTACACCTTC	TRBJ1-2	12	TRBV18	NA	once
CASSLLSGANVLTF	TGTGCCAGCAGTCTACTCTCTGGGGCCAACGTCCTGACTTTC	TRBJ2-6	14	TRBV27	NA	NA
CASSSELLDTQYF	TGCGCCAGCAGCTCCGAGCTATTGGATACGCAGTATTTT	TRBJ2-3	13	TRBV5-1	NA	NA
CASSLSGPPYEQYF	TGTGCCAGCAGTTTGTCAGGGCCCCCCTACGAGCAGTACTTC	TRBJ2-7	14	TRBV28	NA	NA
CAIGREQPQHF	TGTGCCATCGGGAGGGAACAGCCCCAGCATTTT	TRBJ1-5	11	TRBV10-3	NA	NA
CASSLAAAGYNEQFF	TGTGCCAGCAGTTTGGCGGCGGCAGGGTACAATGAGCAGTTCTTC	TRBJ2-1	15	TRBV28	NA	NA
CAGGTVPQPQHF	TGTGCCGGAGGGACAGTCCCTCAGCCCCAGCATTTT	TRBJ1-5	12	TRBV2	TRBD1	NA
CASSDRGSPQGYTF	TGTGCCAGTAGCGACCGGGGGTCCCCTCAGGGCTACACCTTC	TRBJ1-2	14	TRBV19	NA	few
CASSLAAGLAEETQYF	TGCGCCAGCAGCTTGGCGGCGGGACTAGCGGAAGAGACCCAGTACTTC	TRBJ2-5	16	TRBV5-1	TRBD2	once
CASTGTGYNEQFF	TGTGCCAGCACAGGGACAGGCTACAATGAGCAGTTCTTC	TRBJ2-1	13	TRBV9	TRBD1	NA
CSVRDRDTGELFF	TGCAGCGTGCGGGACAGGGACACCGGGGAGCTGTTTTTT	TRBJ2-2	13	TRBV29-1	TRBD1	NA
CATDGQGYNQPQHF	TGTGCCACTGATGGACAGGGCTACAATCAGCCCCAGCATTTT	TRBJ1-5	14	TRBV19	TRBD1	few